The present TCR beta chain was sequenced within a study of blood T cell repertoires in COVID-19. The wider study: The study drew acute and convalescent COVID-19 samples from the United States, Italy and Spain.

J lost 0 bases, V lost 0 bases, and 7 bases had no gene match. This CDR3 contains 18 residues. Germline-derived CDR1 and CDR2 are SGHAT and FQDESV (reference sequence). This table comes from immunoSEQ multiplex PCR, and its TCRdb copy is limited to in-frame clones, with some not included. The sample records about 150,000 clones, around 84% being singletons. This study enrolled people aged 18 to 89 from about two dozen US geographic areas. The chain couples TRBV11-1 to TRBJ1-3; 8 nucleotides align to TRBD1. The material sequenced was PBMCs or T cells enriched from blood (not recorded which). This TCR came from a woman between 50 and 59 years old who had recovered from COVID-19. The CDR3 loop reads CASSLAFPGQVSGNTIYF. The CDR3 DNA reads TGTGCCAGCAGCTTAGCCTTCCCGGGACAGGTCTCTGGAAACACCATATATTTT. Full variable domain (missing parts from reference TRBV11-1 and TRBJ1-3): EAEVAQSPRYKITEKSQAVAFWCDPISGHATLYWYRQILGQGPELLVQFQDESVVDDSQLPKDRFSAERLKGVDSTLKIQPAELGDSAMYLCASSLAFPGQVSGNTIYFGEGSWLTVV.